A single sample is the source of the 23 T cell receptor beta chains below, sequenced in a study of shared clonotypes between healthy human individuals. Profiled with immunoSEQ multiplex PCR; TCRdb holds only in-frame clones, not every one. The profile covers fewer than 150,000 clones, with about 62% appearing a single time and 20% to 25% taken by the ten largest. The sample comprised memory CD8+ T cells sorted from blood. Subset specified: CD45RO+ cells pooled with CCR7-negative TemRA cells. Receptor source: a woman younger than 45 in good health.

The chain recombines TRBV5-1 with TRBJ2-7; 7 bases are shared with TRBD2. CDR3 length equals 17 residues. Germline V gene data show CDR1 as SGHRS and CDR2 as YFSETQ. V was clipped by 4 bases and J by 1 base; unmatched bases: 14. The chain's CDR3 is CASSGGSGSGLSYEQYF. In nucleotides, the CDR3 is TGCGCCAGCAGCGGGGGGTCGGGTAGCGGGCTATCCTACGAGCAGTACTTC.

This chain connects TRBV28 to TRBJ2-3, with a weak D call TRBD2 (5 bases). Germline V lookup: CDR1 MDHEN, CDR2 SYDVKM. The V end lost 5 bases, the J end lost 0 bases, and 15 bases lay between the germline ends. This CDR3 contains 16 residues. The CDR3 DNA reads TGTGCCAGCAGTCTGTTAAGCGGAGCTAGCACAGATACGCAGTATTTT. It codes for CASSLLSGASTDTQYF.

The chain joins TRBV7-8 to TRBJ2-3; D not certain. The germline V and J ends were trimmed by 0 bases and 1 base, with 8 bases remaining between them. Germline assignment: CDR1 SGHVS and CDR2 FQNEAQ. The CDR3 spans 15 residues. Written as DNA, the CDR3 is TGTGCCAGCAGCTTAGCAGGGTCCGGCACAGATACGCAGTATTTT. It encodes CASSLAGSGTDTQYF. The variable domain in full, completed from reference TRBV7-8 and TRBJ2-3, reads GAGVSQSPRYKVAKRGQDVALRCDPISGHVSLFWYQQALGQGPEFLTYFQNEAQLDKSGLPSDRFFAERPEGSVSTLKIQRTQQEDSAVYLCASSLAGSGTDTQYFGPGTRLTVL.

The rearrangement joins TRBV28 to TRBJ1-4; unclear D gene. V was pared by 6 bases and J by 4 bases, with 18 bases between. CDR3 length equals 16 residues. Germline CDR1 is MDHEN and CDR2 is SYDVKM. This chain's CDR3 is CASRSGHHSGNEKLFF. CDR3 nucleotide sequence: TGTGCCAGCAGGTCGGGCCACCATTCCGGTAATGAAAAACTGTTTTTT.

This clone was seen only a few times. V gene TRBV28 combines with J gene TRBJ1-5; D is unclear. Germline CDR1 reads MDHEN; CDR2 reads SYDVKM. The length of the CDR3 is 17 residues. The V gene lost 6 bases and the J gene lost 0 bases, with 18 bases spanning the gap. The DNA for the CDR3 is TGTGCCAGCAGGGGAGAAAGGGAGGGTTATAGCAATCAGCCCCAGCATTTT. Protein: CASRGEREGYSNQPQHF. Looking up the rest from reference TRBV28 and TRBJ1-5 gives the full variable domain: DVKVTQSSRYLVKRTGEKVFLECVQDMDHENMFWYRQDPGLGLRLIYFSYDVKMKEKGDIPEGYSVSREKKERFSLILESASTNQTSMYLCASRGEREGYSNQPQHFGDGTRLSIL.

J is TRBJ1-5 and V is TRBV4-1; 7 nucleotides align to TRBD1. The junction had 7 bases not matched to a gene; V was cut back by 1 base and J by 7 bases. This CDR3 is built from 15 residues. Germline V gene sequence: CDR1 MGHRA, CDR2 YSYEKL. The CDR3 loop is CASSQGDRDRQPQHF. CDR3 bases: TGCGCCAGCAGCCAAGGAGACAGGGATCGACAGCCCCAGCATTTT.

This chain uses TRBV28 with TRBJ2-1, with D perhaps TRBD1 (6 bases). The CDR3 contains 20 residues. The germline V and J ends were trimmed by 4 bases and 3 bases, with 28 bases remaining between them. CDR1 and CDR2 (germline): MDHEN, SYDVKM. The CDR3 DNA is TGTGCCAGCAGTTCCTTCTATCGACAGGTCCACTTCCCCAACTACAATGAGCAGTTCTTC. It is translated as CASSSFYRQVHFPNYNEQFF.

This clone showed up just a few times. Other nucleotide sequences in the sample specify the same CDR3. The genes are TRBV25-1 and TRBJ2-7, with a possible D match to TRBD2 (5 bases). The CDR3 length is 12 residues. From germline, CDR1 is MGHDK and CDR2 SYGVNS. Between the trimmed V and J ends, which lost 6 bases and 4 bases, there was a span of 10 bases. In nucleotides, the CDR3 is TGTGCCAGCAGCCGAGGGTCGTACGAGCAGTACTTC. Protein sequence: CASSRGSYEQYF.

The chain is built from TRBV15 and TRBJ2-1, with 12 bases that match TRBD1. The V gene's germline CDR1 is LNHNV and CDR2 YYDKDF (reference sequence). Trimming cost V 5 bases and J 9 bases; bases outside gene matches: 8. There are 15 residues in the CDR3. The CDR3: CATSGRDRGRVEQFF. CDR3 sequence (DNA): TGTGCCACCAGCGGTAGGGACAGGGGGCGGGTTGAGCAGTTCTTC.

J is TRBJ2-7 and V is TRBV5-6; 8 bases fit TRBD1. The CDR3 loop spans 13 amino acids. V gave up 5 bases and J gave up 6 bases; unmatched junction bases: 7. Germline loops: CDR1 SGHDT, CDR2 YYEEEE. The CDR3 is CASRGQDLGEQYF. The CDR3 DNA reads as TGTGCCAGCAGGGGACAGGACCTAGGCGAGCAGTACTTC.

This clone has more than one count but fewer than ten. This chain connects TRBV13 to TRBJ1-3; D remains unclear. CDR1 and CDR2 (germline): PRHDT, FYEKMQ (reference sequence). V was pared by 5 bases and J by 3 bases, with 17 bases between. This CDR3 is 16 amino acids long. CDR3 in DNA: TGTGCCAGCAGCCCCGAGGAGGGTGGCCTTGGAAACACCATATATTTT. It yields the protein CASSPEEGGLGNTIYF.

This clone has just a few counts. The V and J genes are TRBV21-1 and TRBJ2-7; TRBD1, the table's D call, lacks a check against the DNA. TRBV21-1 is assigned pseudogene status. This CDR3 region has 14 residues. The CDR3 DNA follows: TGTGCCAGCAGCCCCAAAGTTTGGGGGCACGAGCAGTACTTC. This codes for CASSPKVWGHEQYF.

This chain links TRBV25-1 with TRBJ2-6, with TRBD2 as a possible D gene (6 bases). This CDR3 spans 13 amino acids. Trimming stripped 5 bases from V and 14 bases from J, with 16 bases between. Germline V gives CDR1 MGHDK, CDR2 SYGVNS. The chain's CDR3 is CASSTGDASLLTF. CDR3 DNA sequence: TGTGCCAGCAGTACGGGGGACGCGTCACTCCTGACTTTC.

The chain links TRBV30 to TRBJ2-1; D gene ambiguous. There are 11 residues in the CDR3. V was cut by 2 bases and J by 5 bases, with 4 bases left in between. The germline gives CDR1 GTSNPN, CDR2 SVGIG (reference sequence). For the CDR3, the DNA is TGTGCCTGGAGTCTAGACAATGAGCAGTTCTTC. Residues: CAWSLDNEQFF.

The chain has TRBV11-2 and TRBJ2-1, with D tentatively TRBD1 or TRBD2 (5 bases each). Trimming cost V 4 bases and J 2 bases, with 12 bases left between them. Germline V gene data show CDR1 as SGHAT and CDR2 as FQNNGV. There are 15 residues in the CDR3. The CDR3 DNA is TGTGCCAGCAGCTCCCTGGGACGAGCCTACAATGAGCAGTTCTTC. Its protein product is CASSSLGRAYNEQFF.

This clone was counted once. This chain joins TRBV21-1 and TRBJ2-3; TRBD2 is the table's D call, not checked against the DNA. TRBV21-1 is a pseudogene. CDR3 length: 17 amino acids. CDR3 bases: TGTGCCAGCAGCAACCTGACTAGCGGGAGGCGTACAGATACGCAGTATTTT. This encodes CASSNLTSGRRTDTQYF.

The chain employs TRBV27 and TRBJ2-1; 14 bases agree with TRBD2. V lost 5 bases and J lost 5; bases outside the gene matches: 8. The germline gives CDR1 MNHEY, CDR2 SMNVEV (reference sequence). The CDR3 loop spans 17 amino acids. CDR3 sequence reads: CASSPGTSGSVHNEQFF. In DNA form, the CDR3 reads TGTGCCAGCAGTCCCGGGACTAGCGGGAGCGTCCACAATGAGCAGTTCTTC.

J is TRBJ2-7 and V is TRBV5-1; 10 bases are a match to TRBD2. Trimming removed 4 bases from V and 2 bases from J; junction bases left unmatched: 6. The CDR3 is 15 amino acids. Germline V gives CDR1 SGHRS, CDR2 YFSETQ. DNA of the CDR3: TGCGCCAGCAGCAATCTAGCGGGAGAGACCTACGAGCAGTACTTC. This sequence encodes CASSNLAGETYEQYF.

The CDR3 region is CASSHPQEVAGDFETQYF. The CDR3 bases are TGTGCCAGCAGCCATCCCCAAGAGGTAGCGGGAGACTTCGAGACCCAGTACTTC. The rearrangement uses TRBV7-9 and TRBJ2-5; 9 bases map to TRBD2. With V trimmed by 5 bases and J by 5 bases, 18 bases remained unmatched. The CDR3 totals 18 residues. Per germline, CDR1 SEHNR and CDR2 FQNEAQ (reference sequence).

This chain uses TRBV14 with TRBJ1-6; weak D call: TRBD1 (6 bases). Between the trimmed V and J ends, which lost 5 bases and 16 bases, there was a span of 15 bases. This CDR3 is built from 12 residues. The germline gives CDR1 SGHDN, CDR2 FVKESK. This CDR3 is CASSSQGLSLHF. The CDR3 DNA sequence: TGTGCCAGCAGCTCACAGGGACTCTCTCTCCACTTT.

This sequence joins TRBV7-8 and TRBJ1-4; D is possibly TRBD1 (5 bases). Looked up from germline, CDR1 is SGHVS and CDR2 is FQNEAQ. V shed 1 base and J shed 3 bases, with 15 bases lying between them. This CDR3 contains 17 residues. Here the CDR3 reads CASSLEGRGAPNEKLFF. The CDR3 DNA follows: TGTGCCAGCAGCTTAGAGGGGAGAGGGGCTCCTAATGAAAAACTGTTTTTT.

About this clone: This specimen includes other DNA sequences encoding the same CDR3. This chain uses TRBV9 with TRBJ2-1, with TRBD2 matching over 7 bases. CDR3 size: 14 residues. Germline-derived CDR1 and CDR2 are SGDLS and YYNGEE. The junction had 5 bases not matched to a gene; V was cut back by 0 bases and J by 8 bases. The CDR3 DNA sequence: TGTGCCAGCAGCGTAGGCGGCGGGAGTGATGAGCAGTTCTTC. Its protein product is CASSVGGGSDEQFF.

V gene TRBV7-7 combines with J gene TRBJ2-7; D remains ambiguous. CDR1 is SSHAT and CDR2 is FNYEAQ in the germline V gene (reference sequence). Trimming took off 4 bases at V and 3 bases at J, with 10 bases between the two ends. There are 13 residues in the CDR3. CDR3 DNA: TGTGCCAGCAGCTCAGGACCGAGCTACGAGCAGTACTTC. Its translation is CASSSGPSYEQYF.